This T cell receptor beta chain was retrieved from a study of graft-versus-host responses after intestinal transplantation. The germline V gene encodes CDR1 SEHNR and CDR2 FQNEAQ (reference sequence). The CDR3 is 13 residues long. V was clipped by 5 bases and J by 6 bases, with 13 bases between them. Profiling relied on immunoSEQ multiplex PCR, and the TCRdb table lists in-frame clones only, not all of them. The table lists under 20,000 clones, less than 50% of them singletons. Around 200,000 CFSE-labeled responder cells were plated with around 200,000 irradiated, violet-dye-labeled stimulator cells. Proliferating CFSE-low CD3+CD4+ and CD3+CD8+ responders were sorted after the reaction.

Sequences were derived from alloreactive CD8+ T cells from a mixed lymphocyte reaction culture, sampled before intestinal transplant. Subset here: CFSE-low proliferating T cells sorted from approximately six-day pre-transplant mixed lymphocyte reaction (GvH or HvG direction). The clonotype comes from a human patient who received an intestinal transplant. This chain connects TRBV7-9 to TRBJ1-2, with unresolved D. The CDR3 protein is CASSPARIDGYTF. For the CDR3, the DNA is TGTGCCAGCAGCCCTGCTCGAATCGATGGCTACACCTTC.